This T cell receptor beta chain appears in the sequencing data of a study of response to subunit inactivated influenza vaccine (dated by TCRdb to between 2017 and 2018). General notes on the study: Deep quantitative T cell receptor repertoire profiling was used in the study to track responses to a trivalent subunit inactivated influenza vaccine.

With regard to this clonotype: Its antigen target is currently unknown. Base-call qualities are not available, and no considerably larger clone is one nucleotide away.

Study-wide conclusions, independent of this receptor: The authors suggested that each seasonal influenza vaccination may recruit only a limited number of new T cells.

V is shortened by 1 base, J by 3 bases, and the region joining them spans 12 bases. For CDR1 and CDR2, the germline V gene lists SGHAT and FQNNGV. From the cysteine through the phenylalanine, the CDR3 covers 15 amino acids. The kept DNA is CDR3 alone, 45 bases in frame from the first base. The library came from RT-PCR. Sequenced on an Illumina HiSeq 2500. TCRdb reworked the public reads: Q25 trimming with fastp, MiXCR clone assembly, productive beta chains retained. A single entry per CDR3 protein holds the most common genes and DNA from its merged rows. For this sample there are 650,000 to 800,000 distinct CDR3 sequences; approximately 15% appear just once. In total, the top ten clones hold around 6.5% of the sample.

The TCR comes from a man aged 45-65 years who received an inactivated influenza vaccine. Donor details come from another sample of the same person, matched by shared clones. The sequence is built from TRBV11-2 and TRBJ1-2; the D gene assignment is ambiguous. Sequencing used PBMCs from blood, obtained 14 days before vaccination. The DNA reads as follows: TGTGCCAGCAGCTTAGGTCGGGCAGGCGACTATGGCTACACCTTC. It specifies CASSLGRAGDYGYTF.